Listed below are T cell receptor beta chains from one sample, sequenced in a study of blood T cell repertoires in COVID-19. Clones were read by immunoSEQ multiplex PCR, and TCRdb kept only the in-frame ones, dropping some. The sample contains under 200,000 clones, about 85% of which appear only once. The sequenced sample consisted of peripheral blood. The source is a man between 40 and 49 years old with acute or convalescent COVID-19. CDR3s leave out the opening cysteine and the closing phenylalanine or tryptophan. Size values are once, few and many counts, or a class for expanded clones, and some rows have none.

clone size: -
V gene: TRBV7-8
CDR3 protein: ASSRTSGGAGYNEQF

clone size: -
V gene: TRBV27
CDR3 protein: ASSLFSSYNEQF

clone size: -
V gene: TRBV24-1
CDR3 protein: ATSDFGSNEQF

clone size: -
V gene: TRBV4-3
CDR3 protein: ASSQDAPSTGIGYGYT

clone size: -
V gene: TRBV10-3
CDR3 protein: AISQRGRGETQY

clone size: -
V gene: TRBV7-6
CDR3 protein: ASSSARGLREKLF

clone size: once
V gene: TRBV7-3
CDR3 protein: ASSRGTVGQETQY

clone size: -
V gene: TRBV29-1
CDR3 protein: SALTGPLYEQY

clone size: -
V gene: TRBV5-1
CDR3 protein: ASSLVRSNTGELF

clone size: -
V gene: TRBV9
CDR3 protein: ASSVGTLNTEAF

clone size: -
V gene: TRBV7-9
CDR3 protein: ASSLGLHYEQY

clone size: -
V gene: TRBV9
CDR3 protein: ASSPSTGSTEAF

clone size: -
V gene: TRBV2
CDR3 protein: ASTGTGNEQF

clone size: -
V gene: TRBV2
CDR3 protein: ASSGTSGGLSTDTQY

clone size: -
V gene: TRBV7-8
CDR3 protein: ASSLTGLSSNQPQH

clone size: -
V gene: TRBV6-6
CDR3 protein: ASSYSRGVGTEAF

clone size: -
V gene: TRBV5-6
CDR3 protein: ASSRGARGNYEQY

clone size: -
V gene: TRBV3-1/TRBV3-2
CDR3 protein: ASSTSGLYNEQF

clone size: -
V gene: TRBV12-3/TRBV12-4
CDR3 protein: ASSNREETQY

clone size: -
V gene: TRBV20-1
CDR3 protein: SASSGQPQH

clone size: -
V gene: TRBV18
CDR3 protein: ASSLHPRGMNTEAF

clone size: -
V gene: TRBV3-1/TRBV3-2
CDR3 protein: ASSRGQGGYEQY

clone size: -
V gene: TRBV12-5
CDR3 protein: ASGLVVTDSYEQY

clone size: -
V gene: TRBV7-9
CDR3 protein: ASSQGRVNTEAF

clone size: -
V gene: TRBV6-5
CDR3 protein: ASSLMDSHNEQF

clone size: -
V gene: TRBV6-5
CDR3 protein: ATQSGTGGNPLH

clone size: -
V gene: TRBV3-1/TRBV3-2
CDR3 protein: ASSQEGGGSSLNTGELF

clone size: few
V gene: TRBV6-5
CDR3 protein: ASSYRPERTYEQY

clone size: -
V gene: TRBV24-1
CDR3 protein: ATSEPGQPYNEQF

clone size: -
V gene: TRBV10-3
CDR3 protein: ATQTSGGSTDTQY

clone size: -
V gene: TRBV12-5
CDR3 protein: ASGLTGNGNTIY

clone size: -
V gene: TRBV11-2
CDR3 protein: ASSLETGTYEQY

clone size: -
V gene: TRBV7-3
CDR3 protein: ASSLVAGRANTGELF

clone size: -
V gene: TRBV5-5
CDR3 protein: ASSFTGGAYNEQF

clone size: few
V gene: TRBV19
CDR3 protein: ASRATGPYNYGYT

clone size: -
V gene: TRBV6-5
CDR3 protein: ASSRQTSSGNTIY